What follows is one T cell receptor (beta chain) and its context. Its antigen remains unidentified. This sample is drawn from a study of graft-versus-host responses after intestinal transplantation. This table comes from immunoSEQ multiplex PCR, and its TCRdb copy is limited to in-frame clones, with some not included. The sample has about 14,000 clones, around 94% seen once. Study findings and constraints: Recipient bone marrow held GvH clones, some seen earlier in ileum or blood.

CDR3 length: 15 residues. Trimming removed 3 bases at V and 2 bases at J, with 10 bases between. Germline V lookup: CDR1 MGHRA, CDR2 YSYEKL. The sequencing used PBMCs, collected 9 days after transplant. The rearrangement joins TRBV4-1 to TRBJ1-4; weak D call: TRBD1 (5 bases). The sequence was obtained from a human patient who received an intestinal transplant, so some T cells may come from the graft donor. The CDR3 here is CASSHTEGTNEKLFF. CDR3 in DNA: TGCGCCAGCAGCCATACGGAGGGGACTAATGAAAAACTGTTTTTT.